The rows below give T cell receptor beta chains drawn from one sample of a study of blood T cell repertoires in COVID-19. Sequenced by immunoSEQ multiplex PCR; TCRdb stores in-frame clones only, minus some. This sample carries about 100,000 clones, around four fifths of them seen once, and the ten largest clones take about 12%. The sample comprised peripheral blood. The receptors were gathered from a woman aged 70-85 years with acute or convalescent COVID-19. Each CDR3 is given with its conserved first and last residue. A D gene is named only where the DNA matches it firmly.

len	d_gene	j_gene	v_gene	CDR3aa
13	.	TRBJ1-2	TRBV5-1	CASSLEDYYGYTF
14	.	TRBJ2-7	TRBV6-5	CASSNLHPGKEQYF
16	TRBD1	TRBJ1-2	TRBV6-1	CASSEGMGQGNFGYTF
13	.	TRBJ1-6	TRBV7-2	CASSLQSNSPLHF
13	.	TRBJ2-3	TRBV7-3	CASSLAVTDTQYF
15	.	TRBJ1-1	TRBV5-1	CASSLEGVLNTEAFF
14	.	TRBJ1-5	TRBV28	CASSLLTEDQPQHF
15	TRBD2	TRBJ2-1	TRBV7-9	CASRWGGGGVGEQFF
13	TRBD1	TRBJ1-2	TRBV6-5	CASSWTGVVGYTF
14	TRBD1	TRBJ1-2	TRBV2	CARNRDSHNYGYTF
15	.	TRBJ2-6	TRBV28	CASRGARSGANVLTF
16	TRBD2	TRBJ2-3	TRBV19	CASSGGTSGSTDTQYF
13	TRBD1	TRBJ1-1	TRBV2	CASAPGQGAEAFF
16	.	TRBJ1-5	TRBV19	CASSIQSAAWNQPQHF
15	.	TRBJ2-2	TRBV5-1	CASSPLRPGTGELFF
18	.	TRBJ1-2	TRBV19	CASSIGWTVAARRGGYTF
16	TRBD1	TRBJ1-6	TRBV9	CASSEQGDSYNSPLHF
14	.	TRBJ2-5	TRBV7-9	CASSLMEGQETQYF
13	.	TRBJ2-2	TRBV10-1	CASSVQVAGELFF
14	TRBD1	TRBJ1-3	TRBV19	CASRSTGAGNTIYF
13	.	TRBJ2-7	TRBV19	CASSTTGNYEQYF
15	TRBD2	TRBJ2-3	TRBV6-4	CASSDLAGGLNTQYF
17	TRBD2	TRBJ2-2	TRBV7-2	CASSSSLAGGSTGELFF
16	TRBD1	TRBJ2-1	TRBV19	CASSILTGGSYNEQFF
16	.	TRBJ2-3	TRBV11-2	CASSLDSGGVTDTQYF
15	TRBD1	TRBJ2-3	TRBV5-5	CASSIGTGTTDTQYF
11	.	TRBJ2-1	TRBV12-3/TRBV12-4	CASRRSNEQFF
16	TRBD1	TRBJ1-2	TRBV7-9	CASRPSGTGGNYGYTF
14	.	TRBJ2-1	TRBV5-1	CASSLGMGANEQFF
13	.	TRBJ1-2	TRBV12-3/TRBV12-4	CASSPPRAGGYTF
15	.	TRBJ1-5	TRBV21-1	CASSNAGYSNQPQHF
19	TRBD2	TRBJ2-1	TRBV4-3	CASSQAGKSGGRSYNEQFF
14	.	TRBJ1-1	TRBV14	CASSLQGMNTEAFF
15	.	TRBJ1-4	TRBV2	CASSPSTALNEKLFF
12	.	TRBJ2-1	TRBV7-2	CASSQTYNEQFF
17	.	TRBJ1-5	TRBV19	CASSRPQMGGGNQPQHF
14	.	TRBJ1-1	TRBV6-4	CASRQGQSNTEAFF
16	TRBD2	TRBJ2-1	TRBV10-3	CAISERRLAVSNEQFF
15	.	TRBJ1-4	TRBV3-1/TRBV3-2	CASSLSDNPGEKLFF
20	TRBD2	TRBJ2-3	TRBV5-4	CASSLYGGGLGRALTDTQYF
13	.	TRBJ1-6	TRBV12-5	CASGVAVNSPLHF
12	.	TRBJ2-1	TRBV10-2	CASSGSYNEQFF